This TCR beta chain was recorded in a study of T cell responses to AZD1222 COVID-19 vaccine. Study summary: Some second doses came at about 4 weeks and others at about 12 weeks; these were pooled.

Assay: immunoSEQ multiplex PCR; the TCRdb copy retains only in-frame clones and omits some. Of roughly 130,000 clones in the sample, around 90% were seen once. Whole-study results and caveats: After the peak T cell response, and only then, were repertoires sampled.

The CDR3 sequence is 18 residues long. Trimming stripped 4 bases from V and 3 bases from J, with 23 bases between. Looked up from germline, CDR1 is SGHDT and CDR2 is YYEEEE. Remarks on this clone: The antigen is unknown.

The specimen comprised peripheral blood, sampled on day 0 of AZD1222 vaccination. This chain connects TRBV5-6 to TRBJ1-5; TRBD1 is a possible D gene (6 bases). This receptor was identified in an adult in good health. In DNA, the CDR3 is TGTGCCAGCAGCAAAGGGGGGGGGCGCCCGAATAACAATCAGCCCCAGCATTTT. It translates to CASSKGGGRPNNNQPQHF.